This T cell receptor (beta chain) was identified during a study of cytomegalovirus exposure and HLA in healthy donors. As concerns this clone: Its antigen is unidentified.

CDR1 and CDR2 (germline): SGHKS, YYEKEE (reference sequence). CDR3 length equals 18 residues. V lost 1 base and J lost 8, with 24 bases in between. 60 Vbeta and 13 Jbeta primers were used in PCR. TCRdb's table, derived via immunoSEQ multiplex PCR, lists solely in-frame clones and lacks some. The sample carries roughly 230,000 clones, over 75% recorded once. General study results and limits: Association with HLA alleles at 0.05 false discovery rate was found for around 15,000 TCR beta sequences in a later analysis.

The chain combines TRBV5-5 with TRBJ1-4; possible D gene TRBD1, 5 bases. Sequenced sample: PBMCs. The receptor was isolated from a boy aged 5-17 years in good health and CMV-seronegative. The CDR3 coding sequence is TGTGCCAGCAGCTTGCAGTCGGGTAGGGGTACTTTTATGGAAAAACTGTTTTTT. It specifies CASSLQSGRGTFMEKLFF. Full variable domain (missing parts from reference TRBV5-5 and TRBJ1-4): DAGVTQSPTHLIKTRGQQVTLRCSPISGHKSVSWYQQVLGQGPQFIFQYYEKEERGRGNFPDRFSARQFPNYSSELNVNALLLGDSALYLCASSLQSGRGTFMEKLFFGSGTQLSVL.